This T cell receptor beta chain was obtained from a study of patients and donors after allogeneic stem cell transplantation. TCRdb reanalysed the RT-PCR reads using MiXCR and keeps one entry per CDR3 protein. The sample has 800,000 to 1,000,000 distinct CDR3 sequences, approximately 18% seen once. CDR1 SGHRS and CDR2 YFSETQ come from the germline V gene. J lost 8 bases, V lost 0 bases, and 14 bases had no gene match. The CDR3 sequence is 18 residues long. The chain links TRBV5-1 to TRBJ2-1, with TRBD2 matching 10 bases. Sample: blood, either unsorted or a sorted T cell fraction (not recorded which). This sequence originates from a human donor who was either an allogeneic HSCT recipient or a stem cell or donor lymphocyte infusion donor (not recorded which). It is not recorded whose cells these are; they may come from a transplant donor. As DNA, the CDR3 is TGCGCCAGCAGCTTGGAAGCGGGAGGGGTATCGCTGACGGATGAGCAGTTCTTC. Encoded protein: CASSLEAGGVSLTDEQFF. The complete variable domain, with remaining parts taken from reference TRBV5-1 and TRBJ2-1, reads KAGVTQTPRYLIKTRGQQVTLSCSPISGHRSVSWYQQTPGQGLQFLFEYFSETQRNKGNFPGRFSGRQFSNSRSEMNVSTLELGDSALYLCASSLEAGGVSLTDEQFFGPGTRLTVL.